Listed below are T cell receptor beta chains from one sample, sequenced in a study of immune heterogeneity within non-small cell lung tumors. One entry per CDR3 protein, called by TCRdb with MiXCR from the multiplex PCR reads. The sample lists fewer than 25,000 distinct CDR3 sequences, 25% to 30% occurring once. Sequenced sample: lung tumor tissue. These receptors came from a man between 35 and 55 years old with non-small cell lung cancer. The CDR3 runs from the conserved cysteine through the conserved F or W. The order of the fields is V gene, clone size, D gene, J gene, CDR3 DNA, CDR3 protein. A D gene is named only where the DNA matches it firmly. Clone size appears in some rows only: once, few, many, or a class for an expanded clone.

>TRBV28|many|TRBD1|TRBJ1-2
TGTGCCAGCAGTCAGGGGGCGGGTAACTATGGCTACACCTTC
CASSQGAGNYGYTF
>TRBV27|few|TRBD2|TRBJ2-5
TGTGCCAGCAGTCCCTCACCTAGCGGGACCCGGGGATTCCAAGAGACCCAGTACTTC
CASSPSPSGTRGFQETQYF
>TRBV4-3|NA|TRBD1|TRBJ1-1
TGCGCCAGCAGCCAAGAACAGGGGAGGAACACTGAAGCTCTCTTT
CASSQEQGRNTEALF
>TRBV10-3|many|TRBD1|TRBJ1-2
TGTGCCATCAGCCCGGGACAGGGTCTGGATGGCTACACCTTC
CAISPGQGLDGYTF
>TRBV24-1|many|NA|TRBJ2-1
TGTGCCACCACGGACAGTTTTCATGAGCAGTTCTTC
CATTDSFHEQFF
>TRBV9|many|TRBD2|TRBJ2-7
TGTGCCAGCAGCCCCACTAGCGGGAGGGTCTACGAGCAGTACTTC
CASSPTSGRVYEQYF
>TRBV10-2|NA|NA|TRBJ1-1
TGCGCCAGCATAGGGGTGTATGAAGCTTTCTTT
CASIGVYEAFF
>TRBV11-3|many|TRBD2|TRBJ2-7
TGTGCCAGCAGTCCGAAGGCGGGAGGGCCAGAAGAGCAGTACTTC
CASSPKAGGPEEQYF
>TRBV7-9|few|NA|TRBJ2-7
TGTGCCAGCAGCCGAGACCCACTCTACGCGGGGGCCCACGAGCAGTACTTC
CASSRDPLYAGAHEQYF
>TRBV29-1|few|NA|TRBJ1-3
TGCAGCGTTGAGAGCTCTGGAAACACCATATATTTT
CSVESSGNTIYF
>TRBV6-1|many|NA|TRBJ1-2
TGTGCCAGCAGTGAAGTACACAGTGCTAACTATGGCTACACCTTC
CASSEVHSANYGYTF
>TRBV6-1|many|NA|TRBJ1-4
TGTGCCAGCAGTGAACAGCATAATGAAAAACTGTTTTTT
CASSEQHNEKLFF
>TRBV20-1|NA|NA|TRBJ1-5
TGCAGTGCTAGTCAGGGTGCTTATAGCAATCAGCCCCAGCATTTT
CSASQGAYSNQPQHF
>TRBV28|many|NA|TRBJ1-6
TGTGCCAGCAGTTCAACAGGGAGCTCCTATAATTCACCCCTCCACTTT
CASSSTGSSYNSPLHF
>TRBV18|few|NA|TRBJ2-2
TGTGCCAGCTCATGGAGGCCGAACACCGGGGAGCTGTTTTTT
CASSWRPNTGELFF
>TRBV20-1|many|NA|TRBJ1-3
TGCAGTGAAAGGTCGAAGGACCTATTGGCTAGTGGAAACACCATATATTTT
CSERSKDLLASGNTIYF
>TRBV27|many|NA|TRBJ2-7
TGTGCCAGCAGAAAGCCTAAAACCTACGAGCAGTACTTC
CASRKPKTYEQYF
>TRBV9|many|TRBD2|TRBJ2-2
TGTGCCAGCAGCCCCCGGACTAGCGGGGTCGGGATGACCGGGGAGCTGTTTTTT
CASSPRTSGVGMTGELFF
>TRBV11-2|NA|NA|TRBJ1-1
TGTGCCAGCAGCTTAAGTAAGGCCCTAGGAGCTTTCTTT
CASSLSKALGAFF
>TRBV11-3|NA|NA|TRBJ1-1
TGTGCCAGCAAAAATGGACAGAACACTGAAGCTTTCTTT
CASKNGQNTEAFF
>TRBV7-9|many|NA|TRBJ1-1
TGTGCCAGCAGCTTCGACTGGACTGAAGCTTTCTTT
CASSFDWTEAFF
>TRBV27|many|NA|TRBJ2-7
TGTGCCAGCAGAGCTGGCTACGAGCAGTACTTC
CASRAGYEQYF
>TRBV18|NA|NA|TRBJ2-2
TGTGCCAGCTCACCAGGGCTTAGGGGCGTATCCGGGGAGCTGTTTTTT
CASSPGLRGVSGELFF
>TRBV5-7|NA|TRBD1|TRBJ2-3
TGTGCCAGCAGCGAGAGACAGGGTTGGACAGATACGCAGTATTTT
CASSERQGWTDTQYF
>TRBV24-1|many|NA|TRBJ2-5
TGTGCCACCAGTGATAGTACAGAAAGAGGGGTTTTGTCTAATAGGGAGACCCAGTACTTC
CATSDSTERGVLSNRETQYF
>TRBV11-1|medium-sized|NA|TRBJ2-1
TGTGCCAGCAGTTCGGCTGGACCCAATGAGCAGTTCTTC
CASSSAGPNEQFF